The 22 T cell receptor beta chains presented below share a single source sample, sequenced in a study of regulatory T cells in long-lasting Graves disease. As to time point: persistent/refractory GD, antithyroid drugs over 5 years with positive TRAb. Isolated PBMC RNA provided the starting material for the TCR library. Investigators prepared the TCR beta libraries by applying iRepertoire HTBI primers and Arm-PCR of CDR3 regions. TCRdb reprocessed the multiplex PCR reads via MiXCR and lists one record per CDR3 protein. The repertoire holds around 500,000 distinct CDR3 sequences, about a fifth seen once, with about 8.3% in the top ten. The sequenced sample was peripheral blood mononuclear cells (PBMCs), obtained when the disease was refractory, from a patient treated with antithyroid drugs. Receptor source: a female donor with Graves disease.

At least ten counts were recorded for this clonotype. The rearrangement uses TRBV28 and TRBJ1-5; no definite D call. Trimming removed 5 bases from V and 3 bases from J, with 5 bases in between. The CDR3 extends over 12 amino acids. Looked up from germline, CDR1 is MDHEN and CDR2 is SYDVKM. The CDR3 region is CASSPTNQPQHF. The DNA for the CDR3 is TGTGCCAGCAGTCCAACCAATCAGCCCCAGCATTTT.

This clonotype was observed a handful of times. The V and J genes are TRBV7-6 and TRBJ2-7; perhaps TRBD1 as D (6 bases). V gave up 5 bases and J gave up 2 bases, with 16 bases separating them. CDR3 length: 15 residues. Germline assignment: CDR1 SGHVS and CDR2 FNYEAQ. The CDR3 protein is CASSVERDNTYEQYF. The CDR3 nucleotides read TGTGCCAGCAGCGTAGAAAGGGACAACACCTACGAGCAGTACTTC.

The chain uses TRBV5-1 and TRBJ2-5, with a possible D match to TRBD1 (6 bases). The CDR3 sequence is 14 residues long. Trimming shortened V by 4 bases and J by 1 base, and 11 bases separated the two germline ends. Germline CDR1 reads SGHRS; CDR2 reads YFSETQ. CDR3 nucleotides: TGCGCCAGCAGCGAAGGACAGAGCCAAGAGACCCAGTACTTC. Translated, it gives CASSEGQSQETQYF.

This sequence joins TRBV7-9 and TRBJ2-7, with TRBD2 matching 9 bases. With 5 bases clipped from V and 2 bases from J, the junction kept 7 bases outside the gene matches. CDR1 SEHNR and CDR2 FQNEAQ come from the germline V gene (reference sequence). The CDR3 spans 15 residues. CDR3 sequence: CASSDPTSGAYEQYF. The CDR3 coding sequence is TGTGCCAGCAGCGACCCGACTAGCGGTGCCTACGAGCAGTACTTC.

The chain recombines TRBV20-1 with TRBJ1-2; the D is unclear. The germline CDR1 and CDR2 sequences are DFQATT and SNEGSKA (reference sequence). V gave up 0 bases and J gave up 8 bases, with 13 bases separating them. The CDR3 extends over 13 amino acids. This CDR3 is CSARDLKGYGYTF. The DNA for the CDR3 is TGCAGTGCTAGAGATCTAAAGGGTTACGGCTACACCTTC.

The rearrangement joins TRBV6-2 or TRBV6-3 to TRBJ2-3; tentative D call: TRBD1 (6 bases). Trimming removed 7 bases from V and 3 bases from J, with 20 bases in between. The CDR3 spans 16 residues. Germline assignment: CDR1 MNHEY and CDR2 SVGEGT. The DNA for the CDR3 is TGTGCCAGCAATCCCAGCCCAGGGGTTTTTACAGATACGCAGTATTTT. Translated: CASNPSPGVFTDTQYF.

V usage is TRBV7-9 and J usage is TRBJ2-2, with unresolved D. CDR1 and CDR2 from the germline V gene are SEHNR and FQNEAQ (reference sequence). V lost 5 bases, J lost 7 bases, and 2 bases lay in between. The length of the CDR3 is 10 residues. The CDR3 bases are TGTGCCAGCAGCGTCGGGGAGCTGTTTTTT. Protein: CASSVGELFF. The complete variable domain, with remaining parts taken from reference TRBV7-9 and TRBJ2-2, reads DTGVSQNPRHKITKRGQNVTFRCDPISEHNRLYWYRQTLGQGPEFLTYFQNEAQLEKSRLLSDRFSAERPKGSFSTLEIQRTEQGDSAMYLCASSVGELFFGEGSRLTVL.

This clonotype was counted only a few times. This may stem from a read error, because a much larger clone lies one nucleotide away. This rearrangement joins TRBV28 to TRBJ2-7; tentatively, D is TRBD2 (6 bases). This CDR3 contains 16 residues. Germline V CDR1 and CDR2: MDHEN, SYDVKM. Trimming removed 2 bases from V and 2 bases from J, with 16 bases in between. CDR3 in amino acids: CASSLDLGGSPYEQYF. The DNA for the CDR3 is TGTGCCAGCAGTTTAGATCTTGGGGGGTCCCCCTACGAGCAGTACTTC.

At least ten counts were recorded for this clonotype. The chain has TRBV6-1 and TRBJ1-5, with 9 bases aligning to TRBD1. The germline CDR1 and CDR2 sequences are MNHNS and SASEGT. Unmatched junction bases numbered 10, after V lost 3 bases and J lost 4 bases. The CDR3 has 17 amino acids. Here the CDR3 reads CASSDNRGPALNQPQHF. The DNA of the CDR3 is TGTGCCAGCAGTGACAACAGGGGGCCCGCATTGAATCAGCCCCAGCATTTT.

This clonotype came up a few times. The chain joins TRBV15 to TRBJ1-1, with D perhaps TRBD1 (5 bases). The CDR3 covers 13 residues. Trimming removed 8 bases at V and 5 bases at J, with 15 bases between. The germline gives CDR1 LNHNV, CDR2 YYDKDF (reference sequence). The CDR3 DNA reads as TGTGCCACCTACCGGGGCGGGCAGACTGAAGCTTTCTTT. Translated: CATYRGGQTEAFF.

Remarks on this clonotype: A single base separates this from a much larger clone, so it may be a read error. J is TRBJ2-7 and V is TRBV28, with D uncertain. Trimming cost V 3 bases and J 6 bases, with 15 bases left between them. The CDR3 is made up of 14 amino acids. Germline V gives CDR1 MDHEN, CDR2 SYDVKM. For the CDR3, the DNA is TGTGCCAGCAGTTTTCACAGAATGGTAAGCGAGCAGTACTTC. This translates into CASSFHRMVSEQYF.

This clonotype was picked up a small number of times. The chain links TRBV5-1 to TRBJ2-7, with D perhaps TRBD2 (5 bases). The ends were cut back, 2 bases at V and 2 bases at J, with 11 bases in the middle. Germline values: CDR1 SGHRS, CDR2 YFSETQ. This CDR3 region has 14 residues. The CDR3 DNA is TGCGCCAGCAGCTTCGGACTCTCGACCTACGAGCAGTACTTC. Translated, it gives CASSFGLSTYEQYF.

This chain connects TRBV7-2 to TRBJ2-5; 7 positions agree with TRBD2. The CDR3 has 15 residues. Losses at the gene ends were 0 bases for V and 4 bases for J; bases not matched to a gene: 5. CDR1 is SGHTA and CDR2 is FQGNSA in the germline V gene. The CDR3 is CASSLAGGPGETQYF. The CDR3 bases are TGTGCCAGCAGCTTAGCGGGAGGGCCTGGAGAGACCCAGTACTTC.

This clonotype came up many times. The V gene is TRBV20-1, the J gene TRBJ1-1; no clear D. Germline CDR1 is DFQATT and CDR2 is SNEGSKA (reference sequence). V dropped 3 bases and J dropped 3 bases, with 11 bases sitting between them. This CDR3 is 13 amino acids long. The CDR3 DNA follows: TGCAGTGCTAGTGAGTTACGGTACACTGAAGCTTTCTTT. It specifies CSASELRYTEAFF.

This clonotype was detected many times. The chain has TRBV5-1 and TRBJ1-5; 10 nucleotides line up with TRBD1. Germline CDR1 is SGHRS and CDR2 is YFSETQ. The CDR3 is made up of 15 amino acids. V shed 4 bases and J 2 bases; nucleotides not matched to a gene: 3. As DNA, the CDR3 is TGCGCCAGCAGCGCAGGGACAGGGGGCAATCAGCCCCAGCATTTT. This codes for CASSAGTGGNQPQHF.

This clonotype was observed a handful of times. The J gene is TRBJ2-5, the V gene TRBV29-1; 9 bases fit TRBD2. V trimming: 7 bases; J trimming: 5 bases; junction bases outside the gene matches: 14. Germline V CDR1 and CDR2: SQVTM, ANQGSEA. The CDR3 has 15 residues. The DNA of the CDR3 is TGCAGCGGACTAGCGGCAAATACCCCCAGTGAGACCCAGTACTTC. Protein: CSGLAANTPSETQYF.

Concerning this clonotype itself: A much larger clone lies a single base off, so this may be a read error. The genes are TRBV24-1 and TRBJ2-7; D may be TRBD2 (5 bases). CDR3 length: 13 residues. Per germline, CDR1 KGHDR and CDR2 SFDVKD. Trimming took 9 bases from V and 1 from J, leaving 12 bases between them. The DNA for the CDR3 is TGTGCCACCGGTGGAAGGAGGTCCTACGAGCAGTACTTC. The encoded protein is CATGGRRSYEQYF.

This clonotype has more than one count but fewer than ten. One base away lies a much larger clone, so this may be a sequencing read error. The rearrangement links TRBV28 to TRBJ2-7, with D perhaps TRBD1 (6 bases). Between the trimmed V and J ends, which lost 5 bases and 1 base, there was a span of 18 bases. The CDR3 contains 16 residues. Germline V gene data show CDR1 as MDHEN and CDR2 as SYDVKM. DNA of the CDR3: TGTGCCAGCAGTGTGAACAGGGAAAAGCGGTCCTACGAGCAGTACTTC. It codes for CASSVNREKRSYEQYF. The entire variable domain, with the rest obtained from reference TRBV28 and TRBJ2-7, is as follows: DVKVTQSSRYLVKRTGEKVFLECVQDMDHENMFWYRQDPGLGLRLIYFSYDVKMKEKGDIPEGYSVSREKKERFSLILESASTNQTSMYLCASSVNREKRSYEQYFGPGTRLTVT.

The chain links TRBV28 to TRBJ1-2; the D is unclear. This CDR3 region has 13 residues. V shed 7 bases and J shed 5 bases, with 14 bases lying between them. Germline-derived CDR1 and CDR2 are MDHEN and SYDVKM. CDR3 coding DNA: TGTGCCAGCACCCCCGACTATACATATGGCTACACCTTC. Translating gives CASTPDYTYGYTF.

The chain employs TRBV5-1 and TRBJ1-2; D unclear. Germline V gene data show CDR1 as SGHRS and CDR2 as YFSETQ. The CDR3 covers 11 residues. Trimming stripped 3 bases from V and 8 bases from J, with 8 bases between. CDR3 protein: CASSSGRGYTF. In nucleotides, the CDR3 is TGCGCCAGCAGCTCGGGGAGGGGCTACACCTTC. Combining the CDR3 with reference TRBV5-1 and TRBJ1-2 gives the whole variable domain KAGVTQTPRYLIKTRGQQVTLSCSPISGHRSVSWYQQTPGQGLQFLFEYFSETQRNKGNFPGRFSGRQFSNSRSEMNVSTLELGDSALYLCASSSGRGYTFGSGTRLTVV.

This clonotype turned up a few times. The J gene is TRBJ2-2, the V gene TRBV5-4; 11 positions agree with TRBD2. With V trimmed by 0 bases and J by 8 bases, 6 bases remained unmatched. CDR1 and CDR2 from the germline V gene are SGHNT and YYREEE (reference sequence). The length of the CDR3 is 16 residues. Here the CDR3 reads CASSLGLAGIGGELFF. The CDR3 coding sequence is TGTGCCAGCAGCTTGGGACTAGCGGGAATAGGGGGGGAGCTGTTTTTT. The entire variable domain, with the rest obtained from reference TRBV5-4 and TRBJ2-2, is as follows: ETGVTQSPTHLIKTRGQQVTLRCSSQSGHNTVSWYQQALGQGPQFIFQYYREEENGRGNFPPRFSGLQFPNYSSELNVNALELDDSALYLCASSLGLAGIGGELFFGEGSRLTVL.

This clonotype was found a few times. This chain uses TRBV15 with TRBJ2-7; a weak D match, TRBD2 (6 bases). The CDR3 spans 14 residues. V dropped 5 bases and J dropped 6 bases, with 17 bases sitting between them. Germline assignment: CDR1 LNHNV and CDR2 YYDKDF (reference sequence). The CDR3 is CATSDTGGGSEQYF. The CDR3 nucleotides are TGTGCCACCAGCGATACCGGGGGAGGTTCCGAGCAGTACTTC.